This entry is about one T cell receptor (beta chain). Its antigen is unknown. The sample belongs to a study of OX40 agonist ivuxolimab in advanced cancers. In the study overall: Dose-escalation patients were diagnosed with hepatocellular carcinoma, melanoma, renal cell cancer or head and neck cancer. General observations from the study: Within 6 weeks, CD4+ and CD8+ blood T cells expanded clonally at 0.1 to 3.0 mg/kg.

Unmatched junction bases numbered 5, after V lost 5 bases and J lost 3 bases. The CDR3 consists of 14 residues. From germline, CDR1 is SGHAT and CDR2 FQNNGV. Generated by immunoSEQ multiplex PCR, the TCRdb table keeps only in-frame clones and is missing some. Of more than 95,000 clones listed, around 94% were seen once; the top ten hold 0.15% to 0.2%. The sequence derives from an adult with an advanced solid tumor such as melanoma, head and neck, liver or kidney cancer. The chain is built from TRBV11-2 and TRBJ2-7; 9 bases line up with TRBD2. Sequences were derived from CD4+ or CD8+ T cells sorted from blood, sampled in a trial of the OX40 agonist ivuxolimab. The DNA for the CDR3 is TGTGCCAGCAGCCTTAGCGGGGGTAACTACGAGCAGTACTTC. Encoded protein: CASSLSGGNYEQYF.